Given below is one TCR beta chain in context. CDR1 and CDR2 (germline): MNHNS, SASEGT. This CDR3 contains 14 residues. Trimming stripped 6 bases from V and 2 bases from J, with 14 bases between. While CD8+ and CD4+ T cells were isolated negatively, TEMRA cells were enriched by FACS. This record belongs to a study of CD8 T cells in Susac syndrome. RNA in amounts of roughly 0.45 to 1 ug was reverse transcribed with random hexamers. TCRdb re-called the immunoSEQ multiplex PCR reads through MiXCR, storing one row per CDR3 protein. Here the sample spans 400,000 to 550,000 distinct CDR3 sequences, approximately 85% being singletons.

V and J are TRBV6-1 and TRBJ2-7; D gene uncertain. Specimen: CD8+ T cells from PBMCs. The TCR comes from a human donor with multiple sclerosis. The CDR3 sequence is CASRRLPGPYEQYF. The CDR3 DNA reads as TGTGCCAGCAGGCGTTTGCCGGGCCCCTACGAGCAGTACTTC.